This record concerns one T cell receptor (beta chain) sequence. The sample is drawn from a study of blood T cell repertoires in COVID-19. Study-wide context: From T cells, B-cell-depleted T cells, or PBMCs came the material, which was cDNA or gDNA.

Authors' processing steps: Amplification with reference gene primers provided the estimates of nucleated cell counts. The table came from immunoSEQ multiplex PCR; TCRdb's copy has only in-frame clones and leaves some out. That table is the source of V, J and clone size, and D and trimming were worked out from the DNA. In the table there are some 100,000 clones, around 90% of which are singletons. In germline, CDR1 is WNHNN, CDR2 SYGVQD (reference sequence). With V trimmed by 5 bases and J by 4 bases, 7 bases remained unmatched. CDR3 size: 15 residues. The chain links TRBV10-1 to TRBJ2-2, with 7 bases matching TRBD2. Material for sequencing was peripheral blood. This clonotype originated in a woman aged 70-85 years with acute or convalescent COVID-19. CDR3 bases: TGCGCCAGCAGTACCGGGACTAAGGGCACCGGGGAGCTGTTTTTT. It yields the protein CASSTGTKGTGELFF.